This passage covers 5 T cell receptor beta chains from one sample sequenced in a study of cytomegalovirus exposure and HLA in healthy donors. PCR employed 60 Vbeta and 13 Jbeta primers. Assay: immunoSEQ multiplex PCR; the TCRdb copy retains only in-frame clones and omits some. The data show about 180,000 clones, with just under 80% seen just once and roughly 3% held by the top ten. The sample taken for sequencing was PBMCs. The origin of the receptors is a woman aged 45-65 years in good health and CMV-seropositive.

Concerning this clone: Additional DNA sequences in this sample encode the identical CDR3. The chain uses TRBV7-3 and TRBJ1-5, with TRBD1 matching 7 bases. V trimming: 5 bases; J trimming: 1 base; junction bases outside the gene matches: 5. The germline V gene has CDR1 SGHTA and CDR2 FQGTGA. CDR3 size: 15 residues. The CDR3: CASSQGGESNQPQHF. CDR3 in DNA: TGTGCCAGCAGCCAGGGGGGAGAGAGCAATCAGCCCCAGCATTTT. Based on the CDR3 plus reference TRBV7-3 and TRBJ1-5, the full variable domain is GAGVSQTPSNKVTEKGKYVELRCDPISGHTALYWYRQSLGQGPEFLIYFQGTGAADDSGLPNDRFFAVRPEGSVSTLKIQRTERGDSAVYLCASSQGGESNQPQHFGDGTRLSIL.

J is TRBJ2-7 and V is TRBV18, with D perhaps matching TRBD1 (6 bases). Germline V gives CDR1 KGHSH, CDR2 LQKENI. The germline V and J ends were trimmed by 5 bases and 2 bases, with 10 bases remaining between them. This CDR3 has 13 residues. In DNA, the CDR3 is TGTGCCAGCTCAGTCGGACAGACCTACGAGCAGTACTTC. It yields the protein CASSVGQTYEQYF.

This clone has a handful of counts. The CDR3 nucleotides are TGTGCCAGCAGCTTGGGAGGGACTAGCGCCAAAAACATTCAGTACTTC. Amino acids: CASSLGGTSAKNIQYF. This rearrangement joins TRBV5-4 to TRBJ2-4, with TRBD2 matching 9 bases. Germline lookup yields CDR1 SGHNT and CDR2 YYREEE (reference sequence). The V segment lost 0 bases and the J segment 1 base; nucleotides outside the gene matches: 2. The CDR3 length is 16 residues.

This chain uses TRBV2 with TRBJ2-2, with 7 nucleotides matching TRBD1. The germline CDR1 and CDR2 sequences are SNHLY and FYNNEI. There are 14 residues in the CDR3. The V segment lost 7 bases and the J segment 2 bases; nucleotides outside the gene matches: 4. The chain's CDR3 is CASTWDSNTGELFF. Written as DNA, the CDR3 is TGTGCCAGCACTTGGGACAGTAACACCGGGGAGCTGTTTTTT.

The chain carries TRBV10-3 and TRBJ2-7, with D unclear. The ends were cut back, 2 bases at V and 6 bases at J, with 8 bases in the middle. CDR3 length: 12 residues. The germline CDR1 and CDR2 sequences are ENHRY and SYGVKD. The CDR3 sequence: CAISEPGREQYF. The CDR3, as DNA: TGTGCCATCAGTGAGCCAGGCCGCGAGCAGTACTTC.